The sequence of this TCR beta chain was determined in a study of blood T cell repertoires in COVID-19. Study as a whole: COVID-19 samples collected from the United States, Italy and Spain covered acute and convalescent phases. T cells, B-cell-depleted T cells, or PBMCs supplied cDNA or gDNA.

V lost 6 bases, J lost 5 bases, and 22 bases lay in between. This CDR3 is built from 16 residues. The germline CDR1 and CDR2 sequences are SGHTA and FQGNSA. Study processing details: Nucleated cell number was recorded as an estimate derived from reference gene primer amplification. TCRdb keeps only in-frame clones here, not all; method: immunoSEQ multiplex PCR. For V, J and clone size, that table is used; D and trimming come from the DNA. In the table there are under 350,000 clones, around nine tenths of which are singletons. The source is a man between 65 and 85 years old with acute or convalescent COVID-19. The V gene is TRBV7-2, the J gene TRBJ2-5, with D tentatively TRBD2 (6 bases). Sequenced: peripheral blood. CDR3 DNA sequence: TGTGCCAGCAGGTCCGGGACTGGTTTGACGAGGGAGACCCAGTACTTC. Protein: CASRSGTGLTRETQYF.